This entry lists 17 T cell receptor beta chains sequenced from one sample in a study of T cells in Graves' hyperthyroidism and ophthalmopathy (dated by TCRdb to 2018 to 2020). To prepare the library, multiplex PCR was applied. For sequencing, an Illumina HiSeq 2000 was employed. The TCR beta CDR3 regions were amplified from RNA transcripts. The TCR CDR3 was subjected to a first round of RT-PCR using the HTBI primer set and the Qiagen OneStep RT-PCR kit. In TCRdb, the public reads were trimmed at Q25 with fastp and aligned with MiXCR, with productive beta chains retained. Every distinct CDR3 protein forms one entry, paired with its most common genes and DNA. The sample contains over 250,000 distinct CDR3 sequences, 25% of them found a single time. The ten largest clones capture 20% to 30% of the sample. Material: blood. These receptors all come from a man aged 40-49 years with Graves' hyperthyroidism that later progressed to Graves' ophthalmopathy.

The chain employs TRBV11-2 and TRBJ1-1, with D perhaps matching TRBD1 (5 bases). Trimming removed 6 bases at V and 6 bases at J, with 20 bases between. Per the germline V gene, CDR1 is SGHAT and CDR2 is FQNNGV. The CDR3 covers 15 residues. DNA of the CDR3: TGTGCCAGCAGACGGGACGCAAGTTTTGGCGCTGAAGCTTTCTTT. Its translation is CASRRDASFGAEAFF.

This clonotype was picked up many times. Here the CDR3 DNA reads TGCGCCAGCAGCCAAATGATCTCTGGAAACACCATATATTTT. Its translation: CASSQMISGNTIYF. The gene calls are TRBV4-1 and TRBJ1-3; D remains ambiguous. This CDR3 has 14 residues. CDR1 MGHRA and CDR2 YSYEKL come from the germline V gene. Trimming took off 2 bases at V and 0 bases at J, with 5 bases between the two ends.

This clonotype was seen ten or more times. The rearrangement links TRBV13 to TRBJ1-3; TRBD1 matches 10 bases. The ends lost 5 bases at V and 4 bases at J; junction bases unmatched: 5. The CDR3 has 15 residues. Germline V gene sequence: CDR1 PRHDT, CDR2 FYEKMQ (reference sequence). CDR3 sequence (DNA): TGTGCCAGCAGCCCGCGGACAGGGGGAGGAAACACCATATATTTT. The encoded protein is CASSPRTGGGNTIYF.

This clonotype has a count of ten or more. The chain is built from TRBV12-5 and TRBJ2-2, with D perhaps assigned TRBD1 or TRBD2 (5 bases each). V lost 8 bases to trimming and J lost 3 bases, with 13 bases between them. CDR3 length equals 14 residues. Per germline, CDR1 LGHNT and CDR2 FRNRAP. The CDR3 DNA reads as TGTGCTAGTCACCCCGGGGCCTACACCGGGGAGCTGTTTTTT. Protein sequence: CASHPGAYTGELFF. The variable domain in full, with the rest retrieved from reference TRBV12-5 and TRBJ2-2, is DARVTQTPRHKVTEMGQEVTMRCQPILGHNTVFWYRQTMMQGLELLAYFRNRAPLDDSGMPKDRFSAEMPDATLATLKIQPSEPRDSAVYFCASHPGAYTGELFFGEGSRLTVL.

This clonotype appeared many times. This sequence joins TRBV12-3 or TRBV12-4 and TRBJ2-7; 8 nucleotides match TRBD2. Trimming at V came to 6 bases and at J to 4 bases, leaving 14 bases not matched to a gene. The CDR3 runs 16 residues. Here the CDR3 reads CASSDQTGGEGYEQYF. The CDR3 region has the DNA TGTGCCAGCAGCGACCAGACGGGGGGGGAGGGTTACGAGCAGTACTTC.

This clonotype has just a few counts. CDR3 nucleotide sequence: TGTGCCAGCAGTTGGGGGACAGGGAGCAACGAGCAGTACTTC. Amino acids: CASSWGTGSNEQYF. The genes are TRBV12-3 or TRBV12-4 and TRBJ2-7; 9 bases are a match to TRBD1. The trim removed 4 bases at V and 5 bases at J, leaving 6 bases unmatched. The CDR3 covers 14 residues.

This clonotype was recorded at least ten times. The gene calls are TRBV12-3 or TRBV12-4 and TRBJ2-5; D remains ambiguous. V was clipped by 3 bases and J by 2 bases, with 4 bases between them. The CDR3 is 12 amino acids. CDR3 DNA sequence: TGTGCCAGCAGTTTTGGACAAGAGACCCAGTACTTC. This encodes CASSFGQETQYF.

This clonotype was detected many times. The chain is built from TRBV6-2 or TRBV6-3 and TRBJ2-7; a weak D match, TRBD2 (5 bases). The CDR3 spans 15 residues. V was clipped by 3 bases and J by 2 bases, with 14 bases between them. CDR1 MNHEY and CDR2 SVGEGT come from the germline V gene. The CDR3 reads CASSYGLPPPYEQYF. The DNA for the CDR3 is TGTGCCAGCAGTTATGGACTCCCGCCCCCCTACGAGCAGTACTTC.

This clonotype was picked up many times. The chain carries TRBV6-4 and TRBJ1-5; 10 positions match TRBD1. Germline values: CDR1 MRHNA, CDR2 SNTAGT. With 6 bases clipped from V and 2 bases from J, the junction kept 10 bases outside the gene matches. The CDR3 contains 17 residues. The CDR3 DNA follows: TGTGCCAGCAGCCCGGGACAGGGGCCCCGTCGCAATCAGCCCCAGCATTTT. Translating it yields CASSPGQGPRRNQPQHF.

This clonotype was picked up many times. The rearrangement joins TRBV5-1 to TRBJ1-1; no clear D gene. Germline CDR1 reads SGHRS; CDR2 reads YFSETQ. CDR3 size: 15 residues. The germline V and J ends were trimmed by 4 bases and 7 bases, with 20 bases remaining between them. The CDR3 region has the DNA TGCGCCAGCAGCAGGGAGGGCGGCATAAGGGATGAAGCTTTCTTT. As protein: CASSREGGIRDEAFF.

The chain carries TRBV19 and TRBJ2-7; D remains unclear. Deletions cut 1 base from V and 3 bases from J, with 10 bases between. CDR3 size: 14 residues. The germline V gene has CDR1 LNHDA and CDR2 SQIVND (reference sequence). The CDR3 region has the DNA TGTGCCAGTAGTATAGCGGGTAGCAACTACGAGCAGTACTTC. The encoded protein is CASSIAGSNYEQYF.

This clonotype appeared many times. The chain links TRBV14 to TRBJ2-7, with 8 nucleotides matching TRBD2. The CDR3 runs to 14 residues. The germline gives CDR1 SGHDN, CDR2 FVKESK. V shed 4 bases and J 4 bases; nucleotides not matched to a gene: 6. The CDR3 DNA follows: TGTGCCAGCAGCCGTATAGCGGGACCGTACGAGCAGTACTTC. The encoded protein is CASSRIAGPYEQYF.

The sample holds many counts of this clonotype. The chain links TRBV28 to TRBJ1-3, with D maybe TRBD1 (5 bases). The length of the CDR3 is 10 residues. Trimming took 7 bases from V and 12 from J, leaving 10 bases between them. Germline CDR1 MDHEN, CDR2 SYDVKM. The CDR3 protein is CASKGVGIYF. The CDR3 DNA sequence: TGTGCCAGCAAAGGGGTTGGCATATATTTT.

This clonotype occurred many times. The CDR3, as DNA: TGTGCCTGGAGTGTGGGACAGGGGGCCTATGGCTACACCTTC. Encoded protein: CAWSVGQGAYGYTF. This chain connects TRBV30 to TRBJ1-2, with 12 nucleotides matching TRBD1. The germline CDR1 and CDR2 sequences are GTSNPN and SVGIG (reference sequence). Trimming removed 0 bases from V and 4 bases from J; junction bases left unmatched: 0. This CDR3 is built from 14 residues.

At least ten counts were recorded for this clonotype. The gene calls are TRBV29-1 and TRBJ2-2; 7 bases fit TRBD2. Germline V gives CDR1 SQVTM, CDR2 ANQGSEA. Trimming removed 4 bases from V and 1 base from J; junction bases left unmatched: 6. The CDR3 runs 15 residues. The CDR3 DNA follows: TGCAGCGTTGTCGGGGGGAAGGGGAACACCGGGGAGCTGTTTTTT. It translates to CSVVGGKGNTGELFF.

This clonotype has a count of ten or more. V usage is TRBV20-1 and J usage is TRBJ2-5, with 9 bases matching TRBD2. The CDR3 has 14 amino acids. Trimming removed 3 bases from V and 5 bases from J; junction bases left unmatched: 7. Per the germline V gene, CDR1 is DFQATT and CDR2 is SNEGSKA (reference sequence). Written as DNA, the CDR3 is TGCAGTGCTAGTCTAGCGGGATTTGAGGAGACCCAGTACTTC. It encodes CSASLAGFEETQYF.

This clonotype came up many times. The junction does not match germline at one end; this may be a read error. The chain carries TRBV6-6 and TRBJ2-2; possibly TRBD1 for D (7 bases). The CDR3 covers 14 residues. Looked up from germline, CDR1 is MNHNY and CDR2 is SVGAGI (reference sequence). The CDR3 DNA follows: TGTGCCAGCAATTACCAGGGGGGAGCCGGGGAGCTGTTTTTT. It specifies CASNYQGGAGELFF.